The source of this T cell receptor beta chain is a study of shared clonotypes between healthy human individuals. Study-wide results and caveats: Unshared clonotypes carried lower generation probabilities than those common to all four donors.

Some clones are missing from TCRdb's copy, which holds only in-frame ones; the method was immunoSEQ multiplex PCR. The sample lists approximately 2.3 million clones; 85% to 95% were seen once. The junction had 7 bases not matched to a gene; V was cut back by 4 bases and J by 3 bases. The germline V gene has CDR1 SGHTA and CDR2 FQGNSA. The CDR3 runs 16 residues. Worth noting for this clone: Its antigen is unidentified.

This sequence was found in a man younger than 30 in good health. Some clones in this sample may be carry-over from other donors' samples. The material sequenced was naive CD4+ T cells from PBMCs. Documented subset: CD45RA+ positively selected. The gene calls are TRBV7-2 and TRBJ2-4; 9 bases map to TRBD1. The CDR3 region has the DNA TGTGCCAGCAGCTCGACAGGGGGTGGTTACAAAAACATTCAGTACTTC. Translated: CASSSTGGGYKNIQYF.